Shown below are 26 T cell receptor beta chains from a single sample sequenced in a study of cytomegalovirus exposure and HLA in healthy donors. It was with 60 Vbeta and 13 Jbeta primers that the PCR ran. Profiled with immunoSEQ multiplex PCR; TCRdb holds only in-frame clones, not every one. The table lists roughly 77,000 clones, with 4.6% in the top ten. Sequenced sample: PBMCs. The receptors were sampled from a man aged 30 to 39 in good health and CMV-seronegative.

The chain uses TRBV6-5 and TRBJ2-5, with a weak D call TRBD2 (5 bases). Germline V gives CDR1 MNHEY, CDR2 SVGAGI. Trimming shortened V by 5 bases and J by 1 base, and 11 bases separated the two germline ends. The CDR3 is 14 amino acids. CDR3 sequence: CASSGYGIQETQYF. CDR3 nucleotides: TGTGCCAGCAGTGGATACGGGATCCAAGAGACCCAGTACTTC.

The chain recombines TRBV5-4 with TRBJ2-1; 16 positions match TRBD2. Germline assignment: CDR1 SGHNT and CDR2 YYREEE (reference sequence). Trimming removed 3 bases from V and 8 bases from J; junction bases left unmatched: 11. This CDR3 is built from 18 residues. CDR3: CASSSKGLAGGVLDEQFF. Here the CDR3 DNA reads TGTGCCAGCAGCTCGAAGGGACTAGCGGGGGGGGTTTTGGATGAGCAGTTCTTC. Together with reference TRBV5-4 and TRBJ2-1, the CDR3 gives the full variable domain: ETGVTQSPTHLIKTRGQQVTLRCSSQSGHNTVSWYQQALGQGPQFIFQYYREEENGRGNFPPRFSGLQFPNYSSELNVNALELDDSALYLCASSSKGLAGGVLDEQFFGPGTRLTVL.

This rearrangement joins TRBV25-1 to TRBJ2-1, with TRBD2 as a possible D gene (6 bases). CDR1 and CDR2 (germline): MGHDK, SYGVNS. Trimming pared 4 bases from V and 0 bases from J, leaving 16 bases between. This CDR3 contains 17 residues. The CDR3 DNA reads TGTGCCAGCAGTGGGCGGGAAGGGGAGAGCTCCTACAATGAGCAGTTCTTC. The encoded protein is CASSGREGESSYNEQFF.

The rearrangement uses TRBV19 and TRBJ2-5; D remains ambiguous. Trimming removed 5 bases at V and 5 bases at J, with 12 bases between. CDR1 and CDR2 from the germline V gene are LNHDA and SQIVND (reference sequence). The CDR3 runs to 13 residues. CDR3 amino acids: CASSPTTWETQYF. The CDR3 coding sequence is TGTGCCAGTAGTCCCACAACCTGGGAGACCCAGTACTTC. The whole variable domain, remainder taken from reference TRBV19 and TRBJ2-5, is DGGITQSPKYLFRKEGQNVTLSCEQNLNHDAMYWYRQDPGQGLRLIYYSQIVNDFQKGDIAEGYSVSREKKESFPLTVTSAQKNPTAFYLCASSPTTWETQYFGPGTRLLVL.

The genes are TRBV2 and TRBJ1-6; perhaps TRBD1 as D (5 bases). The CDR3 is 15 amino acids. V dropped 2 bases and J dropped 7 bases, with 12 bases sitting between them. Germline lookup yields CDR1 SNHLY and CDR2 FYNNEI. The CDR3 DNA sequence: TGTGCCAGCAGTGAACACCAGGGAAGGAATTCACCCCTCCACTTT. Amino acids: CASSEHQGRNSPLHF.

This chain joins TRBV5-4 and TRBJ2-5; TRBD2 matches 10 bases. Germline CDR1 SGHNT, CDR2 YYREEE (reference sequence). This CDR3 is 15 amino acids long. V lost 2 bases and J lost 5; bases outside the gene matches: 6. The DNA for the CDR3 is TGTGCCAGCAGCTTCAGACTAGCGGGCTCGGAGACCCAGTACTTC. Amino acid sequence: CASSFRLAGSETQYF.

V usage is TRBV4-1 and J usage is TRBJ1-2, with 11 bases aligning to TRBD1. After removal of 1 base from V and 7 bases from J, the junction contained 5 bases not matched to a gene. Germline loops: CDR1 MGHRA, CDR2 YSYEKL. There are 15 residues in the CDR3. The DNA of the CDR3 is TGCGCCAGCAGCCAAGTTCCGGGACAGGGGGTTGGCTACACCTTC. It encodes CASSQVPGQGVGYTF.

The chain carries TRBV5-1 and TRBJ2-7; maybe TRBD1 (5 bases). Trimming pared 0 bases from V and 8 bases from J, leaving 6 bases between. CDR1 and CDR2 from the germline V gene are SGHRS and YFSETQ. The CDR3 loop spans 11 amino acids. The CDR3 is CASSLVGQQYF. Written as DNA, the CDR3 is TGCGCCAGCAGCTTGGTGGGGCAGCAGTACTTC.

The CDR3 loop is CASSRRLQGDPSLNNEQFF. The CDR3 DNA reads as TGCGCCAGCAGCCGCCGGCTCCAGGGGGACCCCTCGCTAAACAATGAGCAGTTCTTC. This chain uses TRBV4-1 with TRBJ2-1, with TRBD1 identical over 7 bases. Germline CDR1 MGHRA, CDR2 YSYEKL. V shed 4 bases and J 5 bases; nucleotides not matched to a gene: 20. The CDR3 extends over 19 amino acids.

The rearrangement joins TRBV5-6 to TRBJ2-1, with TRBD2 matching 11 bases. The junction had 0 bases not matched to a gene; V was cut back by 0 bases and J by 4 bases. Germline CDR1 reads SGHDT; CDR2 reads YYEEEE. The CDR3 is 15 amino acids. CDR3 amino acids: CASSLGLAGYNEQFF. Written as DNA, the CDR3 is TGTGCCAGCAGCTTGGGACTAGCGGGGTACAATGAGCAGTTCTTC.

V is TRBV4-1 and J is TRBJ2-5; 15 positions agree with TRBD2. Germline V gene lookup returns CDR1 MGHRA and CDR2 YSYEKL. Losses at the gene ends were 8 bases for V and 2 bases for J; bases not matched to a gene: 6. This CDR3 is built from 16 residues. DNA of the CDR3: TGCGCCAGCTCCGTCGGACTAGCGGGGGGGCAAGAGACCCAGTACTTC. This codes for CASSVGLAGGQETQYF.

The V and J genes are TRBV25-1 and TRBJ2-1, with a possible D match to TRBD2 (7 bases). This CDR3 contains 18 residues. Germline V gene sequence: CDR1 MGHDK, CDR2 SYGVNS. V shed 6 bases and J shed 7 bases, with 28 bases lying between them. The CDR3 loop reads CASSPGGALNPRGNEQFF. CDR3 nucleotide sequence: TGTGCCAGCAGCCCGGGGGGCGCCCTCAACCCGCGGGGAAATGAGCAGTTCTTC.

The V call is TRBV27, the J call TRBJ2-7; 8 bases are shared with TRBD2. The CDR3 loop spans 11 amino acids. The germline gives CDR1 MNHEY, CDR2 SMNVEV (reference sequence). CDR3 DNA: TGTGGGGCGGGGGGTCCCTACGAGCAGTACTTC. It specifies CGAGGPYEQYF.

The chain uses TRBV5-4 and TRBJ2-2; 7 bases map to TRBD1. The CDR3 is made up of 16 amino acids. V dropped 5 bases and J dropped 0; count of bases not matched to a gene: 7. The V gene's germline CDR1 is SGHNT and CDR2 YYREEE (reference sequence). The CDR3 sequence is CASSPGGSSNTGELFF. The CDR3 DNA is TGTGCCAGCAGTCCAGGGGGTTCATCGAACACCGGGGAGCTGTTTTTT.

The chain carries TRBV5-1 and TRBJ2-1; D gene uncertain. The CDR3 is 11 residues long. Germline V gives CDR1 SGHRS, CDR2 YFSETQ. Trimming pared 7 bases from V and 13 bases from J, leaving 15 bases between. The CDR3 reads CASRPQRGQFF. The CDR3 bases are TGCGCCAGCCGCCCCCAGCGTGGCCAGTTCTTC. Variable domain in full (rest from reference TRBV5-1 and TRBJ2-1): KAGVTQTPRYLIKTRGQQVTLSCSPISGHRSVSWYQQTPGQGLQFLFEYFSETQRNKGNFPGRFSGRQFSNSRSEMNVSTLELGDSALYLCASRPQRGQFFGPGTRLTVL.

The rearrangement uses TRBV11-3 and TRBJ2-1; 7 nucleotides match TRBD2. J was trimmed by 7 bases and V by 5 bases; bases with no gene match: 8. The CDR3 extends over 14 amino acids. Germline V gene sequence: CDR1 SGHNT, CDR2 YENEEA. The CDR3 region has the DNA TGTGCCAGCAGCACCCTCGGGGGGAAGAATGAGCAGTTCTTC. This codes for CASSTLGGKNEQFF.

CDR3 residues: CASSMPTGGGYTEAFF. The CDR3 region has the DNA TGTGCCAGCAGCATGCCCACAGGGGGCGGGTACACTGAAGCTTTCTTT. The chain uses TRBV5-6 and TRBJ1-1, with TRBD1 matching 9 bases. The CDR3 has 16 amino acids. CDR1 is SGHDT and CDR2 is YYEEEE in the germline V gene. Trimming at V came to 4 bases and at J to 3 bases, leaving 10 bases not matched to a gene.

The DNA for the CDR3 is TGTGCCAGCAGTGAGAGGGGGAACAGGGGCAACTATGGCTACACCTTC. The encoded protein is CASSERGNRGNYGYTF. The chain joins TRBV6-4 to TRBJ1-2, with 7 bases identical to TRBD1. The junction had 9 bases not matched to a gene; V was cut back by 3 bases and J by 2 bases. Germline CDR1 MRHNA, CDR2 SNTAGT. The length of the CDR3 is 16 residues.

The genes are TRBV7-8 and TRBJ2-5, with TRBD2 as a possible D gene (7 bases). Trimming cost V 5 bases and J 7 bases, with 17 bases left between them. CDR3 length: 14 amino acids. The V gene's germline CDR1 is SGHVS and CDR2 FQNEAQ. The CDR3 DNA reads TGTGCCAGCAGCCCTAGGGGGGGATGGGCGACCCAGTACTTC. Encoded protein: CASSPRGGWATQYF.

J is TRBJ2-7 and V is TRBV6-6; perhaps TRBD1 as D (6 bases). The CDR3 runs to 14 residues. Germline assignment: CDR1 MNHNY and CDR2 SVGAGI (reference sequence). V lost 3 bases and J 3 bases, leaving 12 bases between the germline ends. This CDR3 reads CASSYPGALYEQYF. In DNA form, the CDR3 reads TGTGCCAGCAGTTATCCAGGGGCTCTCTACGAGCAGTACTTC.

The chain employs TRBV7-6 and TRBJ2-2; 8 bases agree with TRBD2. The CDR3 loop spans 15 amino acids. The V segment lost 3 bases and the J segment 7 bases; nucleotides outside the gene matches: 7. Germline-derived CDR1 and CDR2 are SGHVS and FNYEAQ. The CDR3 bases are TGTGCCAGCAGCTTTTTGAGCGGGGGTAGCGGGGAGCTGTTTTTT. This gives the protein CASSFLSGGSGELFF. The whole variable domain, filled in from reference TRBV7-6 and TRBJ2-2, reads GAGVSQSPRYKVTKRGQDVALRCDPISGHVSLYWYRQALGQGPEFLTYFNYEAQQDKSGLPNDRFSAERPEGSISTLTIQRTEQRDSAMYRCASSFLSGGSGELFFGEGSRLTVL.

The genes are TRBV4-2 and TRBJ1-1; 7 bases align to TRBD1. This CDR3 spans 16 amino acids. The germline CDR1 and CDR2 sequences are LGHNA and YNFKEQ. J gave up 3 bases and V 0 bases, and 7 bases lay outside the gene matches. CDR3 DNA sequence: TGTGCCAGCAGCCAAGAGAAGGGGGCGCCGGACACTGAAGCTTTCTTT. It encodes CASSQEKGAPDTEAFF.

The V call is TRBV4-3, the J call TRBJ2-7; 7 bases are a match to TRBD2. V gave up 1 base and J gave up 7 bases; unmatched junction bases: 7. CDR1 is LGHNA and CDR2 is YSLEER in the germline V gene. The CDR3 has 14 amino acids. CDR3 in amino acids: CASSQVGGSGEQYF. The DNA for the CDR3 is TGCGCCAGCAGCCAAGTGGGAGGGTCGGGAGAGCAGTACTTC.

CDR3 DNA sequence: TGTGCCAGCAGTTACTTGGGGGCCACCTCCCTCGAGACCCAGTACTTC. Residues: CASSYLGATSLETQYF. The chain recombines TRBV6-5 with TRBJ2-5; D perhaps matches TRBD1 (6 bases). The V end lost 1 base, the J end lost 5 bases, and 17 bases lay between the germline ends. Germline loops: CDR1 MNHEY, CDR2 SVGAGI. CDR3 length: 16 residues.

The chain recombines TRBV5-1 with TRBJ1-2, with 8 bases aligning to TRBD1. Germline assignment: CDR1 SGHRS and CDR2 YFSETQ. This CDR3 has 14 residues. Germline trimming cut 3 bases from V and 3 bases from J; bases unmatched to any gene: 4. DNA for the CDR3: TGCGCCAGCAGCTGGGACAGGACATACTATGGCTACACCTTC. Translating gives CASSWDRTYYGYTF. The whole variable domain, remainder taken from reference TRBV5-1 and TRBJ1-2, is KAGVTQTPRYLIKTRGQQVTLSCSPISGHRSVSWYQQTPGQGLQFLFEYFSETQRNKGNFPGRFSGRQFSNSRSEMNVSTLELGDSALYLCASSWDRTYYGYTFGSGTRLTVV.

V gene TRBV2 combines with J gene TRBJ1-1, with a weak D call TRBD1 (6 bases). V dropped 5 bases and J dropped 3 bases, with 13 bases sitting between them. The CDR3 runs 14 residues. Germline CDR1 is SNHLY and CDR2 is FYNNEI. The CDR3: CASSPQGWDTEAFF. DNA for the CDR3: TGTGCCAGCAGTCCTCAGGGGTGGGACACTGAAGCTTTCTTT.